Listed here are 25 T cell receptor beta chains from one sample, sequenced in a study of shared clonotypes between healthy human individuals. Profiled with immunoSEQ multiplex PCR; TCRdb holds only in-frame clones, not every one. This table holds hundreds of thousands of clones, around 72% found once. Source material: memory CD4+ T cells sorted from blood. Subset described: CD45RA-negative fraction. The receptor set was obtained from a woman aged 25-40 years in good health.

The rearrangement uses TRBV15 and TRBJ2-5; TRBD2 aligns across 11 bases. V lost 1 base and J lost 5; bases outside the gene matches: 6. The CDR3 has 16 residues. The germline V gene has CDR1 LNHNV and CDR2 YYDKDF (reference sequence). The CDR3 DNA follows: TGTGCCACCAGCAGAGTTGGGCTAGCGGGAGGCGAGACCCAGTACTTC. It yields the protein CATSRVGLAGGETQYF.

The chain has TRBV5-1 and TRBJ2-3, with TRBD2 identical over 7 bases. CDR1 and CDR2 from the germline V gene are SGHRS and YFSETQ. This CDR3 region has 14 residues. The ends lost 4 bases at V and 6 bases at J; junction bases unmatched: 8. CDR3: CASSIGAGSDTQYF. CDR3 nucleotide sequence: TGCGCCAGCAGCATCGGAGCGGGATCGGATACGCAGTATTTT.

V is TRBV28 and J is TRBJ2-7, with D unclear. Trimming took 7 bases from V and 0 from J, leaving 16 bases between them. The germline CDR1 and CDR2 sequences are MDHEN and SYDVKM. The CDR3 covers 15 residues. The CDR3 here is CASTLPALDSYEQYF. CDR3 in DNA: TGTGCCAGCACCCTCCCGGCACTTGACTCCTACGAGCAGTACTTC.

The chain couples TRBV27 to TRBJ2-7; TRBD2 aligns across 11 bases. The V segment lost 6 bases and the J segment 3 bases; nucleotides outside the gene matches: 4. From germline, CDR1 is MNHEY and CDR2 SMNVEV (reference sequence). This CDR3 comprises 14 residues. The CDR3, as DNA: TGTGCCAGCAGGCCGACTAGCGGGGTCTACGAGCAGTACTTC. It specifies CASRPTSGVYEQYF.

With regard to this clone: Other DNA sequences within the sample encode an identical CDR3. As DNA, the CDR3 is TGTGCCAGTAGCCGACTAGCGGGAGGGGCAGATACGCAGTATTTT. Translation: CASSRLAGGADTQYF. The genes are TRBV19 and TRBJ2-3; 14 positions match TRBD2. The length of the CDR3 is 15 residues. The germline V gene encodes CDR1 LNHDA and CDR2 SQIVND (reference sequence). V dropped 6 bases and J dropped 4; count of bases not matched to a gene: 3.

J is TRBJ2-3 and V is TRBV27; unclear D gene. The CDR3 runs to 13 residues. Trimming took off 3 bases at V and 1 base at J, with 5 bases between the two ends. Germline-derived CDR1 and CDR2 are MNHEY and SMNVEV (reference sequence). Here the CDR3 reads CASSFQGTDTQYF. The CDR3 DNA follows: TGTGCCAGCAGTTTTCAGGGCACAGATACGCAGTATTTT.

This clone was seen once. The genes are TRBV5-6 and TRBJ2-3; 8 bases map to TRBD2. CDR1 and CDR2 (germline): SGHDT, YYEEEE. The V segment lost 2 bases and the J segment 2 bases; nucleotides outside the gene matches: 4. There are 15 residues in the CDR3. In DNA form, the CDR3 reads TGTGCCAGCAGCTTCTCAGCGGGAGTCACAGATACGCAGTATTTT. Translating gives CASSFSAGVTDTQYF. Looking up the rest from reference TRBV5-6 and TRBJ2-3 gives the full variable domain: DAGVTQSPTHLIKTRGQQVTLRCSPKSGHDTVSWYQQALGQGPQFIFQYYEEEERQRGNFPDRFSGHQFPNYSSELNVNALLLGDSALYLCASSFSAGVTDTQYFGPGTRLTVL.

The table lists this clone with many counts. CDR3 nucleotide sequence: TGTGCCAGCTTGGAACCGGGACGGAAGAACGAGCAGTACTTC. This translates into CASLEPGRKNEQYF. J is TRBJ2-7 and V is TRBV11-2; the D call may be TRBD1 or TRBD2 (5 bases each). This CDR3 region has 14 residues. Germline V gives CDR1 SGHAT, CDR2 FQNNGV. V lost 8 bases to trimming and J lost 5 bases, with 19 bases between them.

The chain has TRBV27 and TRBJ2-5, with no clear D. This CDR3 comprises 13 residues. Germline assignment: CDR1 MNHEY and CDR2 SMNVEV (reference sequence). The V and J ends lost 2 bases and 5 bases respectively, with 9 bases between them. CDR3 in amino acids: CASSLARPETQYF. CDR3 nucleotides: TGTGCCAGCAGTTTAGCGCGTCCCGAGACCCAGTACTTC.

This chain connects TRBV28 to TRBJ1-2; D possibly corresponds to TRBD1 (6 bases). Germline CDR1 is MDHEN and CDR2 is SYDVKM. V gave up 2 bases and J gave up 2 bases, with 9 bases separating them. The CDR3 totals 14 residues. CDR3 protein: CASSLTQGNYGYTF. CDR3 DNA sequence: TGTGCCAGCAGTTTAACACAGGGAAACTATGGCTACACCTTC.

The rearrangement uses TRBV27 and TRBJ2-1; 8 nucleotides line up with TRBD1. The CDR3 is made up of 16 amino acids. J was trimmed by 7 bases and V by 5 bases; bases with no gene match: 13. The germline V gene encodes CDR1 MNHEY and CDR2 SMNVEV (reference sequence). CDR3 sequence reads: CASSHRTGFLGNEQFF. For the CDR3, the DNA is TGTGCCAGCAGTCACAGGACAGGGTTTTTGGGTAATGAGCAGTTCTTC.

The chain is built from TRBV28 and TRBJ1-6; a possible D gene is TRBD1 (5 bases). This CDR3 comprises 16 residues. Trimming stripped 7 bases from V and 0 bases from J, with 13 bases between. Germline V CDR1 and CDR2: MDHEN, SYDVKM. CDR3 bases: TGTGCCAGCACCTCCCGGGGCAGCTCCTATAATTCACCCCTCCACTTT. It encodes CASTSRGSSYNSPLHF.

V usage is TRBV29-1 and J usage is TRBJ2-3; D is uncertain. The length of the CDR3 is 13 residues. Trimming took 0 bases from V and 4 from J, leaving 8 bases between them. The germline CDR1 and CDR2 sequences are SQVTM and ANQGSEA. CDR3 bases: TGCAGCGTTGAAGATATAGGGCCAGATACGCAGTATTTT. This gives the protein CSVEDIGPDTQYF.

The genes are TRBV9 and TRBJ2-5; TRBD2 might be the D (6 bases). Germline values: CDR1 SGDLS, CDR2 YYNGEE. Trimming took 0 bases from V and 5 from J, leaving 11 bases between them. The CDR3 is 14 residues long. The CDR3: CASSVGPGEETQYF. The CDR3 DNA reads as TGTGCCAGCAGCGTAGGTCCGGGGGAGGAGACCCAGTACTTC.

The chain is built from TRBV4-1 and TRBJ2-3; no definite D call. The V end was cut by 4 bases, the J end by 7 bases, with 18 bases between. CDR3 size: 15 residues. In germline, CDR1 is MGHRA, CDR2 YSYEKL. The CDR3 reads CASSPSHLIVNTQYF. The CDR3 region has the DNA TGCGCCAGCAGCCCCTCCCACCTCATAGTTAATACGCAGTATTTT.

The chain uses TRBV6-5 and TRBJ2-1; D not certain. The V gene lost 6 bases and the J gene lost 5 bases, with 14 bases spanning the gap. The CDR3 sequence is 14 residues long. CDR1 and CDR2 from the germline V gene are MNHEY and SVGAGI. CDR3 sequence reads: CASRTTYRDNEQFF. The DNA of the CDR3 is TGTGCCAGCAGAACTACTTACCGGGACAATGAGCAGTTCTTC.

This clone was found once. The chain uses TRBV6-1 and TRBJ2-7, with a weak D call TRBD1 (5 bases). This CDR3 has 14 residues. The V gene lost 6 bases and the J gene lost 1 base, with 13 bases spanning the gap. Germline CDR1 is MNHNS and CDR2 is SASEGT. CDR3 protein: CASSGWQGSYEQYF. In DNA, the CDR3 is TGTGCCAGCAGCGGCTGGCAGGGATCCTACGAGCAGTACTTC.

This chain connects TRBV6-5 to TRBJ1-2; TRBD1 is a possible D gene (6 bases). CDR3 length: 14 amino acids. The ends were cut back, 0 bases at V and 6 bases at J, with 11 bases in the middle. Germline lookup yields CDR1 MNHEY and CDR2 SVGAGI. The CDR3 DNA follows: TGTGCCAGCAGTTACTCGTACAGGGATCATGGCTACACCTTC. This gives the protein CASSYSYRDHGYTF.

The chain is built from TRBV29-1 and TRBJ1-2; possible D gene TRBD1, 5 bases. The germline V and J ends were trimmed by 7 bases and 4 bases, with 16 bases remaining between them. Germline CDR1 reads SQVTM; CDR2 reads ANQGSEA. The CDR3 length is 13 residues. The CDR3 coding sequence is TGCAGCGCCCAAAGGGACCCAGGCTATGGCTACACCTTC. Its protein product is CSAQRDPGYGYTF.

This clone has a single count. The chain recombines TRBV6-1 with TRBJ1-1, with 9 bases lining up with TRBD1. The CDR3 is made up of 12 amino acids. J gave up 11 bases and V 6 bases, and 7 bases lay outside the gene matches. Per the germline V gene, CDR1 is MNHNS and CDR2 is SASEGT. CDR3 loop: CASSHLQGAAFF. CDR3 bases: TGTGCCAGCAGCCACCTACAGGGGGCGGCTTTCTTT.

The rearrangement joins TRBV9 to TRBJ2-3; no definite D call. CDR1 and CDR2 from the germline V gene are SGDLS and YYNGEE. This CDR3 spans 13 amino acids. V was clipped by 4 bases and J by 5 bases, with 11 bases between them. CDR3 residues: CASSSAPGDTQYF. Written as DNA, the CDR3 is TGTGCCAGCAGCTCTGCCCCAGGAGATACGCAGTATTTT.

This sequence joins TRBV9 and TRBJ2-2, with D unresolved. Looked up from germline, CDR1 is SGDLS and CDR2 is YYNGEE. The V gene lost 1 base and the J gene lost 6 bases, with 16 bases spanning the gap. There are 16 residues in the CDR3. The CDR3 DNA reads as TGTGCCAGCAGCGTAATCCCCGAACCCCGAGCCGGGGAGCTGTTTTTT. It codes for CASSVIPEPRAGELFF.

The V gene is TRBV5-4, the J gene TRBJ1-3; D is unclear. Germline CDR1 SGHNT, CDR2 YYREEE (reference sequence). CDR3 length: 14 amino acids. V lost 2 bases to trimming and J lost 1 base, with 7 bases between them. In DNA form, the CDR3 reads TGTGCCAGCAGCTTTGATCTATCTGGAAACACCATATATTTT. It specifies CASSFDLSGNTIYF.

The chain joins TRBV15 to TRBJ2-7; the D gene is possibly TRBD1 (6 bases). Germline V lookup: CDR1 LNHNV, CDR2 YYDKDF (reference sequence). V was clipped by 4 bases and J by 6 bases, with 16 bases between them. The CDR3 is 14 amino acids. As DNA, the CDR3 is TGTGCCACCAGCAAGGACTGGGGGCCCTCCGAGCAGTACTTC. It is translated as CATSKDWGPSEQYF.

The chain uses TRBV7-9 and TRBJ2-1, with TRBD2 matching 11 bases. The CDR3 has 16 residues. Per the germline V gene, CDR1 is SEHNR and CDR2 is FQNEAQ (reference sequence). Losses at the gene ends were 6 bases for V and 9 bases for J; bases not matched to a gene: 13. The CDR3 region is CASSIPRSGRAGEQFF. The CDR3 DNA sequence: TGTGCCAGCAGTATACCACGTAGCGGGAGGGCCGGTGAGCAGTTCTTC.